This entry features one T cell receptor beta chain sequence. The antigen remains undetermined. The junction differs from germline at one of its ends, possibly a read error. The CDR3 extends over 15 amino acids. Germline V gene data show CDR1 as SGHAT and CDR2 as FQNNGV. Without any cell sorting, about 20-31 mg of bulk tissue yielded co-extracted RNA and DNA. Every tumor sample analyzed contained over 85% viable tumor cells. These data belong to a study of tumor-infiltrating lymphocytes in primary liver carcinoma. Study results and caveats: All five tumor regions shared only about 8-25% of top clones. Overlap between tumor regions exceeded overlap of tumor with adjacent tissue or blood. Blood trailed tumors significantly in top-250-clone fraction (p = 0.039).

Starting from approximately 470 ng of total RNA, TCR beta cDNA was produced with a primer in the constant region. Libraries of TCR beta came from three nested multiplex PCR rounds with slightly modified ARM-PCR. Forward primers for TRBV1-TRBV30 and a C-beta reverse primer served the first two PCR rounds, at approximately 10 cycles each. One entry per CDR3 protein results from TCRdb running MiXCR on the multiplex PCR reads. Of 95,000 to 150,000 distinct CDR3 sequences in the sample, roughly 69% were seen once. Source material: liver tumor tissue from sampling region 1. The subset is: tumor region T1, superior pole. The receptor comes from a woman aged 55-69 years with primary liver carcinoma and hepatitis B virus infection. The chain links TRBV11-2 to TRBJ1-2, with D hard to call. CDR3 DNA: TGTACCAGCAGCGTGTATCGGACCCGTGACTATGGCTACACCTTC. It is translated as CTSSVYRTRDYGYTF.